The rows below give T cell receptor beta chains drawn from one sample of a study of OX40 agonist ivuxolimab in advanced cancers. This table comes from immunoSEQ multiplex PCR, and its TCRdb copy is limited to in-frame clones, with some not included. The sample has roughly 65,000 clones, nearly 90% seen once. This sample comprised CD4+ or CD8+ T cells sorted from blood, obtained in a trial of the OX40 agonist ivuxolimab. These receptors all stem from an adult with an advanced solid tumor such as melanoma, head and neck, liver or kidney cancer. Each CDR3 is given with its conserved first and last residue. D genes are given only for firm matches. Expanded clones are given a class, and other clones once, few, many or no size at all.

abundance	len	j_gene	d_gene	v_gene	CDR3aa	CDR3nt
-	15	TRBJ2-3	-	TRBV5-4	CASSLASGSGDTQYF	TGTGCCAGCAGCTTGGCCTCAGGGAGCGGAGATACGCAGTATTTT
-	16	TRBJ2-1	-	TRBV7-2	CASSSAGGQGWNEQFF	TGTGCCAGCAGCTCTGCGGGGGGACAGGGATGGAATGAGCAGTTCTTC
-	12	TRBJ2-1	-	TRBV7-8	CASSLVGRQQFF	TGTGCCAGCAGCTTGGTTGGGAGACAGCAGTTCTTC
-	12	TRBJ1-2	-	TRBV29-1	CSVGKENYGYTF	TGCAGCGTTGGAAAGGAAAACTATGGCTACACCTTC
once	15	TRBJ2-7	TRBD2	TRBV13	CASSLRLAGPYEQYF	TGTGCCAGCAGTCTTCGACTAGCGGGCCCCTACGAGCAGTACTTC
-	12	TRBJ2-2	TRBD1	TRBV2	CASSKTGRELFF	TGTGCCAGCAGTAAGACAGGGAGGGAGCTGTTTTTT
-	13	TRBJ2-1	-	TRBV30	CAWSVGRYNEQFF	TGTGCCTGGAGTGTCGGACGTTACAATGAGCAGTTCTTC
once	13	TRBJ1-5	-	TRBV6-1	CASSDTSNQPQHF	TGTGCCAGCAGTGACACCTCCAATCAGCCCCAGCATTTT
-	15	TRBJ2-2	TRBD1	TRBV18	CASSLDRVGTGELFF	TGTGCCAGCTCCCTCGACAGGGTCGGCACCGGGGAGCTGTTTTTT
-	15	TRBJ2-7	TRBD1	TRBV28	CASSSSGTGGFEQYF	TGTGCCAGCAGTTCCTCCGGGACAGGGGGCTTCGAGCAGTACTTC
-	12	TRBJ2-1	-	TRBV6-5	CASSLLRGEQFF	TGTGCCAGCAGCTTACTCCGCGGGGAGCAGTTCTTC
-	12	TRBJ2-7	-	TRBV29-1	CSVNEGPYEQYF	TGCAGCGTTAACGAGGGGCCCTACGAGCAGTACTTC
-	11	TRBJ2-1	-	TRBV2	CASSAGPKQFF	TGTGCCAGCAGCGCCGGGCCGAAGCAGTTCTTC
-	11	TRBJ1-2	-	TRBV7-2	CASSTRDGYTF	TGTGCCAGCAGCACCAGGGATGGCTACACCTTC
-	17	TRBJ2-1	TRBD2	TRBV19	CASSSDRLAGAYNEQFF	TGTGCCAGTAGTAGTGACCGACTAGCGGGAGCCTACAATGAGCAGTTCTTC
-	14	TRBJ1-1	-	TRBV7-9	CASSSEYRAYEAFF	TGTGCCAGCAGCTCAGAATACCGGGCCTATGAAGCTTTCTTT
-	15	TRBJ2-1	TRBD1	TRBV27	CASSFEGARYNEQFF	TGTGCCAGCAGTTTTGAGGGGGCGAGGTACAATGAGCAGTTCTTC
-	15	TRBJ2-6	-	TRBV5-1	CASRNQGTGANVLTF	TGCGCCAGCAGGAACCAGGGAACTGGGGCCAACGTCCTGACTTTC
-	13	TRBJ2-3	-	TRBV25-1	CASSSVVTDTQYF	TGTGCCAGCTCAAGCGTAGTCACAGATACGCAGTATTTT
-	15	TRBJ1-2	TRBD1	TRBV14	CASSQQGALFYGYTF	TGTGCCAGCAGCCAACAGGGGGCTTTATTCTATGGCTACACCTTC
-	15	TRBJ1-3	-	TRBV15	CATSSDPTSGNTIYF	TGTGCCACCAGCAGCGATCCAACCTCTGGAAACACCATATATTTT
few	15	TRBJ1-5	-	TRBV28	CASSLGQGSNQPQHF	TGTGCCAGCAGTTTAGGTCAGGGAAGCAATCAGCCCCAGCATTTT
once	12	TRBJ2-3	-	TRBV6-1	CASSGDTDTQYF	TGTGCCAGCAGCGGTGACACAGATACGCAGTATTTT
-	14	TRBJ1-2	-	TRBV11-3	CASSLESGGGGYTF	TGTGCCAGCAGCTTAGAATCTGGGGGAGGTGGCTACACCTTC
once	16	TRBJ1-1	TRBD1	TRBV7-3	CASSPSGTGSGTEAFF	TGTGCCAGCAGCCCATCCGGGACAGGGTCGGGGACTGAAGCTTTCTTT
-	16	TRBJ2-7	TRBD2	TRBV7-9	CASSLGGLAGDGEQYF	TGTGCCAGCAGCTTAGGGGGACTAGCGGGAGACGGCGAGCAGTACTTC
-	15	TRBJ1-4	TRBD1	TRBV5-1	CASSPGTVEGEKLFF	TGCGCCAGCAGCCCCGGGACAGTAGAAGGAGAAAAACTGTTTTTT
-	12	TRBJ1-1	-	TRBV6-1	CASRSRVAEAFF	TGTGCCAGCAGAAGCAGGGTTGCTGAAGCTTTCTTT
-	14	TRBJ2-1	TRBD2	TRBV28	CASTTSGRDRGQFF	TGTGCCAGCACGACTAGCGGGAGGGATAGGGGGCAGTTCTTC
-	15	TRBJ2-1	TRBD1	TRBV4-3	CASSQRTGNYNEQFF	TGCGCCAGCAGCCAGAGGACAGGAAACTACAATGAGCAGTTCTTC
-	15	TRBJ2-7	TRBD1	TRBV14	CASSPLGQGAHEQYF	TGTGCCAGCAGTCCCTTGGGACAGGGGGCCCACGAGCAGTACTTC
few	15	TRBJ1-5	-	TRBV28	CASSLSGYSNQPQHF	TGTGCCAGCAGTTTATCCGGGTATAGCAATCAGCCCCAGCATTTT
-	14	TRBJ2-7	TRBD2	TRBV7-6	CASRRTSVIGEQYF	TGTGCCAGCAGAAGGACTAGCGTAATAGGCGAGCAGTACTTC
few	11	TRBJ2-7	-	TRBV2	CASSSQYEQYF	TGTGCCAGCTCGTCCCAATACGAGCAGTACTTC
-	14	TRBJ2-3	-	TRBV2	CASNAGVGLSTQYF	TGTGCCAGCAACGCCGGGGTCGGACTAAGTACGCAGTATTTT
-	15	TRBJ2-1	-	TRBV7-3	CASSLLGGDYNEQFF	TGTGCCAGCAGCCTCCTGGGCGGTGATTACAATGAGCAGTTCTTC
-	17	TRBJ2-3	TRBD2	TRBV11-3	CASSLRGGGLYADTQYF	TGTGCCAGCAGCTTACGTGGGGGGGGTTTATACGCAGATACGCAGTATTTT
-	15	TRBJ2-1	TRBD2	TRBV5-5	CASSSNGLAGNEQFF	TGTGCCAGCAGCAGTAACGGACTAGCGGGGAATGAGCAGTTCTTC
-	17	TRBJ1-6	-	TRBV4-2	CASSLRPYSPAGSPLHF	TGTGCCAGCAGCCTCCGGCCATACAGTCCCGCCGGGTCACCCCTCCACTTT
once	13	TRBJ2-2	TRBD2	TRBV28	CASRLAGGGELFF	TGTGCCAGCAGACTAGCGGGAGGGGGGGAGCTGTTTTTT
-	12	TRBJ2-7	-	TRBV18	CASSPDNSEQYF	TGTGCCAGCTCGCCTGACAATTCCGAGCAGTACTTC
-	17	TRBJ1-1	-	TRBV5-1	CASSLARGAERNTEAFF	TGCGCCAGCAGCTTGGCCAGAGGGGCGGAACGGAACACTGAAGCTTTCTTT
-	16	TRBJ2-7	TRBD2	TRBV7-2	CASSLTASGSSYEQYF	TGTGCCAGCAGCTTAACGGCTAGCGGGAGCTCCTACGAGCAGTACTTC
-	16	TRBJ2-2	TRBD2	TRBV4-3	CASSQIGRANTGELFF	TGCGCCAGCAGCCAAATCGGGAGGGCGAACACCGGGGAGCTGTTTTTT
-	15	TRBJ2-7	-	TRBV5-1	CASSSRTDFPHEQYF	TGCGCCAGCAGCTCGCGGACAGATTTCCCCCACGAGCAGTACTTC
-	13	TRBJ2-3	-	TRBV7-2	CASSSHVASTQYF	TGTGCCAGCAGCTCACACGTGGCCAGCACGCAGTATTTT
few	13	TRBJ1-1	-	TRBV28	CASTLLGNTEAFF	TGTGCCAGCACCCTCCTGGGCAACACTGAAGCTTTCTTT
-	17	TRBJ2-5	TRBD2	TRBV7-2	CASSLAPSGRAGETQYF	TGTGCCAGCAGCTTAGCCCCTAGCGGGAGGGCCGGAGAGACCCAGTACTTC
-	12	TRBJ2-3	-	TRBV28	CASSFGRDTQYF	TGTGCCAGCAGTTTTGGAAGAGATACGCAGTATTTT
-	13	TRBJ1-4	-	TRBV30	CAWSVRVNEKLFF	TGTGCCTGGAGTGTTAGGGTGAATGAAAAACTGTTTTTT
-	14	TRBJ2-5	-	TRBV7-2	CASSLLRSEETQYF	TGTGCCAGCAGCCTACTCAGGAGCGAAGAGACCCAGTACTTC
-	14	TRBJ2-1	-	TRBV19	CASSSGAAGNEQFF	TGTGCCAGTAGTAGCGGAGCCGCGGGCAATGAGCAGTTCTTC
-	15	TRBJ2-2	-	TRBV4-3	CASSQDGRNTGELFF	TGCGCCAGCAGCCAAGACGGGAGGAACACCGGGGAGCTGTTTTTT
-	13	TRBJ2-1	-	TRBV14	CASSQERYNEQFF	TGTGCCAGCAGCCAAGAGCGCTACAATGAGCAGTTCTTC
-	16	TRBJ1-3	TRBD1	TRBV7-2	CASSYPGQGAGNTIYF	TGTGCCAGCAGTTACCCGGGACAGGGGGCGGGGAACACCATATATTTT
-	16	TRBJ2-6	-	TRBV18	CASSLRASTGANVLTF	TGTGCCAGCTCATTGCGGGCGTCAACTGGGGCCAACGTCCTGACTTTC
once	14	TRBJ2-5	TRBD2	TRBV6-5	CASSPGGDRETQYF	TGTGCCAGCAGCCCCGGGGGGGATAGAGAGACCCAGTACTTC
-	17	TRBJ2-5	TRBD2	TRBV19	CASSTPAIAGVRETQYF	TGTGCCAGTAGTACACCGGCCATAGCGGGAGTGCGAGAGACCCAGTACTTC
-	14	TRBJ2-7	-	TRBV19	CASSIAGVPYEQYF	TGTGCCAGTAGTATAGCAGGGGTACCCTACGAGCAGTACTTC